A single T cell receptor (beta chain) is shown here with its context. Clinical history as reported by participants underpinned cohort assignment. Recovered status applied to Cohort 3 donors who had two consecutive negative PCRs. It also applied to those with clearance or with symptom resolution. These data are taken from a study of blood T cell repertoires in COVID-19. Trimming removed 5 bases from V and 6 bases from J; junction bases left unmatched: 12. The germline CDR1 and CDR2 sequences are SQVTM and ANQGSEA. The length of the CDR3 is 15 residues. As handled by the study authors: Cell counts per sample came from amplifying reference gene primers. Measured with immunoSEQ multiplex PCR; TCRdb has only the in-frame clones, and not every one. V and J calls and clone size follow that table, whereas D and trimming were derived from the DNA. The sample includes roughly 250,000 clones, 80% to 90% of them seen just once.

Sequencing used PBMCs or T cells enriched from blood (not recorded which). The gene calls are TRBV29-1 and TRBJ1-5, with TRBD1 identical over 8 bases. This TCR was recovered from a woman aged 30 to 39 who had recovered from COVID-19. For the CDR3, the DNA is TGCAGCGTTCTTGAGAGGCAGGGGGCTGGTCAGCCCCAGCATTTT. Translation: CSVLERQGAGQPQHF.